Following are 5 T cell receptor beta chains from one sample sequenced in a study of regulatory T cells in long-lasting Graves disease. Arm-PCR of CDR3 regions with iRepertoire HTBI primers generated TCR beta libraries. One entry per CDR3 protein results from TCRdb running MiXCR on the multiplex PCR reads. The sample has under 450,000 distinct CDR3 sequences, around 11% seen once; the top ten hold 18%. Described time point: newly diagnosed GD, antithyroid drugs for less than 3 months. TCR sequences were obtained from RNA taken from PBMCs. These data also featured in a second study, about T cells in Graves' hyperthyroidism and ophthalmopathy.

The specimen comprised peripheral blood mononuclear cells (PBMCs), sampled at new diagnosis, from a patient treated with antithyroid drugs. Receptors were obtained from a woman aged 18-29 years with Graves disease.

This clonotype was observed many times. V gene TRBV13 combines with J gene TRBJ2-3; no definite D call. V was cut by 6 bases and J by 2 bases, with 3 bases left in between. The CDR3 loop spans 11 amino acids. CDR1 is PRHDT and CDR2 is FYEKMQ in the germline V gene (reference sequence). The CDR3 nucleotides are TGTGCCAGCAGGTACACAGATACGCAGTATTTT. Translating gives CASRYTDTQYF.

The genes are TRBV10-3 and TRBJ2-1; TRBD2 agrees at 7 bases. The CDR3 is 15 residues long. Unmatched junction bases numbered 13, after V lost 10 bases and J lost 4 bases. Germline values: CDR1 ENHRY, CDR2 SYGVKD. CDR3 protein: CATQTGGSGYNEQFF. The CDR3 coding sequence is TGTGCCACCCAAACCGGGGGGTCCGGGTACAATGAGCAGTTCTTC.

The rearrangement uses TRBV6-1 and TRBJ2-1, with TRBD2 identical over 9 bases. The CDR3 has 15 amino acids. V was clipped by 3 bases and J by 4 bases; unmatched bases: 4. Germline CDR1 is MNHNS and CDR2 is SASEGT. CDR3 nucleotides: TGTGCCAGCAGTGAGGGACTAGCTTTGTACAATGAGCAGTTCTTC. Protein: CASSEGLALYNEQFF.

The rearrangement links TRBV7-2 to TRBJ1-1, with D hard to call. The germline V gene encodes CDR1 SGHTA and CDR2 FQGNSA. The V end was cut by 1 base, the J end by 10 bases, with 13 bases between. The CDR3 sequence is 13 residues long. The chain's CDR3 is CASSLDPVGVAFF. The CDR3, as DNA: TGTGCCAGCAGCTTAGATCCGGTTGGTGTAGCTTTCTTT.

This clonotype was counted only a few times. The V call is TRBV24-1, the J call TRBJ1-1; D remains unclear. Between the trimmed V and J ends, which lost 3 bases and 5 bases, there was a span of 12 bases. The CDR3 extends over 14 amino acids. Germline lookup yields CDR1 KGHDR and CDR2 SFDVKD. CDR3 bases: TGTGCCACCAGTGATCCAGCCTCCCGGACTGAAGCTTTCTTT. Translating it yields CATSDPASRTEAFF.